One T cell receptor (beta chain) is described in this entry. Its cognate antigen has yet to be identified. No per-base quality is available; no much larger clone lies one base away. This sample was taken from a study of blood T cell repertoires in COVID-19 (dated by TCRdb to 2019 to 2021). For the study in its entirety: Collaborator samples came from the United States, Italy and Spain and covered acute and convalescent phases of COVID-19. A de-identified subject ID, COVID-19 status, age in years and sex were almost always included in the sample metadata. Deeply sampled blood TCRbeta repertoires from subjects exposed to, actively infected with, or recovered from COVID-19 were included in the dataset. The repertoires were released in a freely available public database intended as a resource for research on the immune response to SARS-CoV-2. Where HLA class I and class II types were available, the types were taken from metadata supplied by the sample provider, not from assay-based typing. The prospective study material was composed of cDNA or gDNA derived from T cells, B-cell-depleted T cells, or PBMCs. Samples came from the ongoing ImmuneRACE study (first 160 participants) plus 1,254 subjects from 6 global collaborators.

The collaborating institutions used their own protocols to collect whole blood in K2EDTA tubes. Collaborator samples were shipped for TCRbeta analysis as frozen whole blood, isolated PBMCs, or DNA extracted from either sample type. Here is what the overall study found, with its caveats: The amount of clinical and demographic metadata varied by source and participant and was provided uncurated.

V is clipped by 5 bases and J by 0 bases, and the sequence between their germline boundaries is 15 bases long. Inclusive of the bounding cysteine and phenylalanine, the CDR3 is 16 residues long. Only the CDR3 DNA stays, 48 bases, in frame from base 1. From a lookup of the germline V gene, CDR1 and CDR2 are SNHLY and FYNNEI. TCRbeta CDR3 regions were amplified from genomic DNA by means of the immunoSEQ Assay, a bias-controlled multiplex PCR. The paper's data handling went like this. The number of nucleated cells in each sample was estimated by amplification of reference gene primers within the assay. To quantify the absolute abundance of each unique TCRbeta CDR3 rearrangement, sequence reads were collapsed and filtered. For each sample, productive Simpson clonality was calculated as the square root of Simpson's diversity index across productive rearrangements. TCRdb retrieved this table from immuneACCESS and kept in-frame rearrangements only. Not all clones are present; in checked studies, unresolved V genes account for under half, and no reason is known for the remainder. The V and J calls and the clone size are those of that table, but D and trimming were determined from the DNA. The table for this sample lists more than 70,000 clones; about 87% of them were counted only once. The ten largest make up around 9% of the sample.

This clonotype was sampled from a human donor in a cohort sampled during active COVID-19. The sequence links TRBV2 to TRBJ2-3, with the identity of the D gene unclear. What was sequenced was peripheral blood. The DNA is as follows: TGTGCCAGCAGTCACCGCGAGAGAGCTAGCACAGATACGCAGTATTTT. Its product reads: CASSHRERASTDTQYF.